This T cell receptor beta chain originates from a study of blood T cell repertoires in COVID-19. As handled by the study authors: Estimated nucleated cell counts came from reference gene primer amplification. Some clones are missing from TCRdb's copy, which holds only in-frame ones; the method was immunoSEQ multiplex PCR. D and trimming come from the DNA, and the V and J calls and clone size come from that table. This sample has about 310,000 clones, with roughly nine tenths found just once. The CDR3 totals 14 residues. Germline CDR1 is SQVTM and CDR2 is ANQGSEA. The V and J ends lost 4 bases and 3 bases respectively, with 14 bases between them.

The sample was PBMCs or T cells enriched from blood (not recorded which). The sequence was collected from a woman in her twenties or thirties who had recovered from COVID-19. V is TRBV29-1 and J is TRBJ2-3, with D possibly TRBD2 on 5 matching bases. In DNA, the CDR3 is TGCAGCGTTGCAGCGGCCTCCACGACAGATACGCAGTATTTT. This sequence encodes CSVAAASTTDTQYF.